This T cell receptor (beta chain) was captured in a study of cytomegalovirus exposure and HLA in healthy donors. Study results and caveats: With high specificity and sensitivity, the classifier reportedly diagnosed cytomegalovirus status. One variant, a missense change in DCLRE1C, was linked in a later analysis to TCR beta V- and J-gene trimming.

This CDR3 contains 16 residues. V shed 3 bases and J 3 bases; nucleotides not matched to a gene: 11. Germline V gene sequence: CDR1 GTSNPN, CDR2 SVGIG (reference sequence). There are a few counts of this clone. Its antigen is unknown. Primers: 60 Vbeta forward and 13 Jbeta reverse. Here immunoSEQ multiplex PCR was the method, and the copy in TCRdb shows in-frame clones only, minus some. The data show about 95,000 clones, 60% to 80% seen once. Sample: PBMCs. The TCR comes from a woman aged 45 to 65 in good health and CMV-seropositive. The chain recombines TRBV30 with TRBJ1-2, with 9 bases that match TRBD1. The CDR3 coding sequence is TGTGCCTGGAGCGCGGTCCTGCGACAGGGGGACTATGGCTACACCTTC. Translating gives CAWSAVLRQGDYGYTF.